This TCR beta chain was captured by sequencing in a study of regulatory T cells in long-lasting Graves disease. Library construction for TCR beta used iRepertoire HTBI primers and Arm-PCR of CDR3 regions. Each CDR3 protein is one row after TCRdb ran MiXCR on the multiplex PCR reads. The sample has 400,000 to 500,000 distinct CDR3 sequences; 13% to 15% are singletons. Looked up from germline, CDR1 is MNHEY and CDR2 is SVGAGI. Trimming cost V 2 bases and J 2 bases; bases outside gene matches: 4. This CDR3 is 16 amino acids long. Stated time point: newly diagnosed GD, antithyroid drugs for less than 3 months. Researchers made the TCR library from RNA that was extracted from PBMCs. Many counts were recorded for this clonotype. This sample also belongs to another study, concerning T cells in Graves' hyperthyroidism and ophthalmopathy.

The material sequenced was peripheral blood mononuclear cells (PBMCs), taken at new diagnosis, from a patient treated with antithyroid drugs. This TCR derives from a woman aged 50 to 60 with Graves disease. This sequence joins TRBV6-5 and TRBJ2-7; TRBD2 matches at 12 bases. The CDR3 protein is CASSYSGLAGPYEQYF. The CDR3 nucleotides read TGTGCCAGCAGTTACAGCGGACTAGCGGGGCCCTACGAGCAGTACTTC.